This TCR beta chain was profiled in a study of T cells in Graves' hyperthyroidism and ophthalmopathy (dated by TCRdb to between 2019 and 2020). Describing the broader study: Peripheral blood was collected at initial diagnosis, before any treatment. The paper reports TCR Vbeta CDR3 sequencing of over 130 peripheral blood samples: 40 or so ophthalmopathy, 70 to 85 hyperthyroidism and around 17 progressor patients. The approximately 98 discovery patients were randomly divided into training and test sets at a 7:3 ratio. Whether ophthalmopathy could be predicted prospectively was tested in an independent validation cohort made up of fewer than 20 hyperthyroidism patients plus 17 patients who later progressed to ophthalmopathy. Following sampling, methimazole starting at 30 mg daily was given to hyperthyroidism patients, and high-dose intravenous methylprednisolone was given to ophthalmopathy patients. To identify TCR V-J signatures that set the groups apart, the researchers used a discovery cohort of 95 to 100 patients, made up of about 44 with Graves' ophthalmopathy and about 60 with stable Graves' hyperthyroidism. In six Graves' hyperthyroidism patients, the study also compared T-cell repertoires from thyroid tissue with T-cell repertoires from blood.

Here V drops 4 bases and J drops 5 bases, and the junction holds 6 bases not matched to any gene. The CDR3 numbers 14 residues from cysteine through phenylalanine. Only the CDR3 part of the read is kept: 42 bases, read in frame from the first base. For CDR1 and CDR2, the germline V gene lists SGHTA and FQGNSA. This clonotype was seen repeatedly, ten times or more. Its specific antigen is unknown. No base quality information exists; no much larger clone differs at one position. Here is what the overall study found, with its caveats: Ophthalmopathy was separated from stable hyperthyroidism by a 13 V-J signature model, with over 85% sensitivity and 81% to 82% specificity obtained in cross-validation and 80%/75% obtained in testing. In validation, progression to ophthalmopathy was predicted by the model with 70.59% sensitivity and around 75% specificity, a median of roughly six months before onset. Most expanded thyroid clonotypes (frequency above 0.001) were also detected in blood, a finding suggesting that blood repertoires may reflect thyroid immune responses. Sample size was not statistically predetermined, and investigators were not blinded to group allocation.

Moderately to severely active disease, a Clinical Activity Score of at least 3, a NOSPECS grade of at least 4, and a duration under 3 months were present in ophthalmopathy patients. Patients with uncontrolled infections, other autoimmune diseases, pregnancy or lactation were excluded. Diagnoses were based on clinical symptoms, serum thyroxine and TRAb, thyroid ultrasound and orbital computed tomography. PBMCs were isolated from approximately 10 ml of fresh peripheral blood by Ficoll-Paque density gradient centrifugation. Total RNA was extracted with Trizol reagent, and quality was checked on an Agilent 2100 Bioanalyzer. The TCR beta CDR3 regions were amplified from the RNA transcripts. For the first round of RT-PCR on the TCR CDR3, the HTBI primer set was used together with the Qiagen OneStep RT-PCR kit. A second multiplex PCR round built the libraries, followed by size selection and purification. Paired-end sequencing of the libraries was performed with 100 bp reads on an Illumina HiSeq2000. The paper's processing steps were these. SOAPnuke was used to process the raw data, removing reads that contained adapters or uncalled bases, had a mean Phred below 15, or lacked an exact match to the constant primer or identifier. COPE v1.2.5 was used to merge high-quality paired reads, and clonotypes were defined as unique nucleotide sequences. Clonotypes were aligned to IMGT TRBV, TRBD and TRBJ reference segments using MiTCR v1.1. Only V-J combinations with frequency above 0.0001, covering about 99% of repertoires, were analysed. A TCS score was defined as the ratio of F50 (clonal expansion) to E x V (chaos), with BLOSUM62-based TCRdist applied between CDR3 peptides within each V-J. Welch's t-statistics and random forest reduced 450 to 600 V-J features to 13, which were used in a naive Bayes classifier (R e1071). TCRdb reprocessing: public reads trimmed at Q25 with fastp, clones called with MiXCR, in-frame beta chains kept. Each CDR3 protein appears once, grouped with its most common genes and DNA. The V and J calls were determined by TCRdb, not by the authors. For this sample the table gives 400,000 to 550,000 distinct CDR3 sequences, of which approximately 25% were detected only once. Of the sample, approximately 10% falls within the top ten clones.

Sequencing used blood. The rearrangement joined TRBV7-2 to TRBJ2-5; 8 of the junction bases match TRBD1. The origin of this receptor is a woman aged 25 to 39 with Graves' ophthalmopathy. The nucleotide sequence reads TGTGCCAGCAGCTATCAGGGGGCGGTGGAGACCCAGTACTTC. This sequence encodes CASSYQGAVETQYF.